This is a list of T cell receptor beta chains from one sample in a study of blood T cell repertoires in COVID-19. Some clones are missing from TCRdb's copy, which holds only in-frame ones; the method was immunoSEQ multiplex PCR. The sample includes roughly 250,000 clones, roughly 93% seen only once; the top ten take about 2.1%. The sequenced sample consisted of PBMCs or T cells enriched from blood (not recorded which). These receptor sequences come from a woman in her thirties or forties with acute COVID-19. Each CDR3 is given with its conserved first and last residue. The order of the fields is V gene, CDR3 length, J gene, D gene, clone size, CDR3 DNA, CDR3 protein. A D gene is named only where the DNA matches it firmly. Expanded clones get a size class; other rows say once, few or many, or leave the size out.

V gene: TRBV28
CDR3 length: 14
J gene: TRBJ1-6
D gene: TRBD1
clone size: -
CDR3 DNA: TGTGCCAGCAGACTCCGACAGGGAAATTCACCCCTCCACTTT
CDR3 protein: CASRLRQGNSPLHF

V gene: TRBV4-3
CDR3 length: 15
J gene: TRBJ1-2
D gene: -
clone size: -
CDR3 DNA: TGCGCCAGCAGCCCCGTCAGGGCCTTGATGGGTGGCTACACCTTC
CDR3 protein: CASSPVRALMGGYTF

V gene: TRBV18
CDR3 length: 13
J gene: TRBJ1-2
D gene: -
clone size: -
CDR3 DNA: TGTGCCAGCTCACCAAAAGGACAGTATGGCTACACCTTC
CDR3 protein: CASSPKGQYGYTF

V gene: TRBV30
CDR3 length: 13
J gene: TRBJ1-6
D gene: -
clone size: -
CDR3 DNA: TGTGCCTGGAGGGGGCAGTCTAATTCACCCCTCCACTTT
CDR3 protein: CAWRGQSNSPLHF

V gene: TRBV5-8
CDR3 length: 13
J gene: TRBJ2-7
D gene: -
clone size: -
CDR3 DNA: TGTGCCAGCAGCCGGGACTTCTCCTACGAGCAGTACTTC
CDR3 protein: CASSRDFSYEQYF

V gene: TRBV9
CDR3 length: 16
J gene: TRBJ2-2
D gene: TRBD2
clone size: -
CDR3 DNA: TGTGCCAGCGGATTAACTAGCGGGTATAACACCGGGGAGCTGTTTTTT
CDR3 protein: CASGLTSGYNTGELFF

V gene: TRBV6-2/TRBV6-3
CDR3 length: 14
J gene: TRBJ2-2
D gene: -
clone size: -
CDR3 DNA: TGTGCCAGCAGTTACTCCTCGAACACCGGGGAGCTGTTTTTT
CDR3 protein: CASSYSSNTGELFF

V gene: TRBV5-6
CDR3 length: 16
J gene: TRBJ2-3
D gene: TRBD2
clone size: -
CDR3 DNA: TGTGCCAGCAGCTTGTGGGGGAGGGCCCGCCTAGATACGCAGTATTTT
CDR3 protein: CASSLWGRARLDTQYF

V gene: TRBV7-2
CDR3 length: 16
J gene: TRBJ1-5
D gene: -
clone size: -
CDR3 DNA: TGTGCCAGCAGCTCGGGACACCCGCTAAGCAATCAGCCCCAGCATTTT
CDR3 protein: CASSSGHPLSNQPQHF

V gene: TRBV2
CDR3 length: 12
J gene: TRBJ1-2
D gene: -
clone size: -
CDR3 DNA: TGTGCCAGTTCGGGGGAGGTGGGTGGCTACACCTTC
CDR3 protein: CASSGEVGGYTF

V gene: TRBV5-6
CDR3 length: 15
J gene: TRBJ2-1
D gene: TRBD2
clone size: -
CDR3 DNA: TGTGCCAGCAGCCCTAGCGGGGTTGACTACAATGAGCAGTTCTTC
CDR3 protein: CASSPSGVDYNEQFF

V gene: TRBV5-1
CDR3 length: 14
J gene: TRBJ2-2
D gene: -
clone size: -
CDR3 DNA: TGCGCCAGCAGCATCCCGGGTAACACCGGGGAGCTGTTTTTT
CDR3 protein: CASSIPGNTGELFF

V gene: TRBV18
CDR3 length: 16
J gene: TRBJ2-2
D gene: -
clone size: -
CDR3 DNA: TGTGCCAGCTCACCAACGAGGTTATCGAACACCGGGGAGCTGTTTTTT
CDR3 protein: CASSPTRLSNTGELFF

V gene: TRBV5-6
CDR3 length: 14
J gene: TRBJ1-4
D gene: -
clone size: -
CDR3 DNA: TGTGCCAGCAGCTTAGGGGGTCGAGGTGAAAAACTGTTTTTT
CDR3 protein: CASSLGGRGEKLFF

V gene: TRBV30
CDR3 length: 15
J gene: TRBJ1-1
D gene: TRBD1
clone size: once
CDR3 DNA: TGTGCCTGGAACGGACAGGGAACCCGTGGCACTGAAGCTTTCTTT
CDR3 protein: CAWNGQGTRGTEAFF

V gene: TRBV6-5
CDR3 length: 15
J gene: TRBJ1-2
D gene: TRBD1
clone size: -
CDR3 DNA: TGTGCCAGCAGTTACGGGACAGGGGACAACTATGGCTACACCTTC
CDR3 protein: CASSYGTGDNYGYTF

V gene: TRBV11-1
CDR3 length: 15
J gene: TRBJ2-1
D gene: TRBD1
clone size: -
CDR3 DNA: TGTGCCAGCAGTCGTGGGACAGGTGACTTCAATGAGCAGTTCTTC
CDR3 protein: CASSRGTGDFNEQFF

V gene: TRBV19
CDR3 length: 15
J gene: TRBJ2-7
D gene: TRBD2
clone size: -
CDR3 DNA: TGTGCCAGTAGTATCGGGACTAGCGGGCCCTACGAGCAGTACTTC
CDR3 protein: CASSIGTSGPYEQYF

V gene: TRBV9
CDR3 length: 15
J gene: TRBJ2-3
D gene: TRBD2
clone size: -
CDR3 DNA: TGTGCCAGCAGCGTAGTTGCGGGGGGTGAGGCTACGCAGTATTTT
CDR3 protein: CASSVVAGGEATQYF

V gene: TRBV30
CDR3 length: 11
J gene: TRBJ1-1
D gene: -
clone size: -
CDR3 DNA: TGTGCCTGGAGTACAGGCGAAGAAGCTTTCTTT
CDR3 protein: CAWSTGEEAFF

V gene: TRBV5-1
CDR3 length: 20
J gene: TRBJ1-5
D gene: -
clone size: -
CDR3 DNA: TGCGCCAGCATGAATAAAGAGGGCGGACTTTCCTCGCACGGCAATCAGCCCCAGCATTTT
CDR3 protein: CASMNKEGGLSSHGNQPQHF

V gene: TRBV11-2
CDR3 length: 14
J gene: TRBJ1-1
D gene: -
clone size: -
CDR3 DNA: TGTGCCAGCAGCTTTACGGGGGGGAACACTGAAGCTTTCTTT
CDR3 protein: CASSFTGGNTEAFF

V gene: TRBV10-3
CDR3 length: 10
J gene: TRBJ1-1
D gene: -
clone size: -
CDR3 DNA: TGTGCCACTAGGGGCACTGAAGCTTTCTTT
CDR3 protein: CATRGTEAFF

V gene: TRBV7-2
CDR3 length: 14
J gene: TRBJ1-2
D gene: -
clone size: -
CDR3 DNA: TGTGCCAGCAGCTTACTTGGGCAGAAGGAAGGCTACACCTTC
CDR3 protein: CASSLLGQKEGYTF

V gene: TRBV24-1
CDR3 length: 15
J gene: TRBJ2-2
D gene: TRBD1
clone size: -
CDR3 DNA: TGTGCCACCAGTGCCCCCGGGACAGGGGTGCGGGAGCTGTTTTTT
CDR3 protein: CATSAPGTGVRELFF

V gene: TRBV5-6
CDR3 length: 13
J gene: TRBJ2-7
D gene: TRBD2
clone size: many
CDR3 DNA: TGTGCCAGCAGCTTCCGGGGGGCCTACGAGCAGTACTTC
CDR3 protein: CASSFRGAYEQYF

V gene: TRBV5-6
CDR3 length: 16
J gene: TRBJ1-2
D gene: TRBD1
clone size: once
CDR3 DNA: TGTGCCAGCAGCCCTGAGACAGGGGATAATTTTTATGGCTACACCTTC
CDR3 protein: CASSPETGDNFYGYTF

V gene: TRBV9
CDR3 length: 19
J gene: TRBJ1-3
D gene: TRBD1
clone size: -
CDR3 DNA: TGTGCCAGCAGCCCGAGTGGGGGGACAGGGGGAATATCTGGAAACACCATATATTTT
CDR3 protein: CASSPSGGTGGISGNTIYF

V gene: TRBV15
CDR3 length: 15
J gene: TRBJ1-5
D gene: -
clone size: -
CDR3 DNA: TGTGCCACCACCGACAGCCCGTATAGCAATCAGCCCCAGCATTTT
CDR3 protein: CATTDSPYSNQPQHF

V gene: TRBV5-1
CDR3 length: 14
J gene: TRBJ2-5
D gene: TRBD1
clone size: -
CDR3 DNA: TGCGCCAGCAGCTCTACAGGGGGGAGTGAGACCCAGTACTTC
CDR3 protein: CASSSTGGSETQYF

V gene: TRBV24-1
CDR3 length: 15
J gene: TRBJ2-1
D gene: TRBD2
clone size: -
CDR3 DNA: TGTGCCACCAGTGATTCGTCGGGACTAGCGGATGAGCAGTTCTTC
CDR3 protein: CATSDSSGLADEQFF

V gene: TRBV10-3
CDR3 length: 14
J gene: TRBJ1-4
D gene: -
clone size: -
CDR3 DNA: TGTGCCATCAGTGAGGGGGCCGCTAATGAAAAACTGTTTTTT
CDR3 protein: CAISEGAANEKLFF

V gene: TRBV10-3
CDR3 length: 17
J gene: TRBJ1-2
D gene: TRBD1
clone size: -
CDR3 DNA: TGTGCCATCAGCGACCGGGACAGGGGGGGGACTAACTATGGCTACACCTTC
CDR3 protein: CAISDRDRGGTNYGYTF

V gene: TRBV2
CDR3 length: 13
J gene: TRBJ1-5
D gene: -
clone size: -
CDR3 DNA: TGTGCCAGCAGTAAATCCCCCGGGTGGCCCCAGCATTTT
CDR3 protein: CASSKSPGWPQHF

V gene: TRBV25-1
CDR3 length: 11
J gene: TRBJ1-2
D gene: -
clone size: -
CDR3 DNA: TGTGCCAGCAGTGAATCTTTTGGCTACACCTTC
CDR3 protein: CASSESFGYTF

V gene: TRBV2
CDR3 length: 17
J gene: TRBJ2-5
D gene: -
clone size: -
CDR3 DNA: TGTGCCAGCAGCCTGCCCTCTCGGGGGGCTTTCCAAGAGACCCAGTACTTC
CDR3 protein: CASSLPSRGAFQETQYF

V gene: TRBV5-1
CDR3 length: 16
J gene: TRBJ2-5
D gene: -
clone size: -
CDR3 DNA: TGCGCCAGCAGCTCTCAGACAGGATTCACCCAAGAGACCCAGTACTTC
CDR3 protein: CASSSQTGFTQETQYF

V gene: TRBV6-5
CDR3 length: 12
J gene: TRBJ1-1
D gene: -
clone size: -
CDR3 DNA: TGTGCCAGCAGTCGCGTGGGAGTTGAAGCTTTCTTT
CDR3 protein: CASSRVGVEAFF

V gene: TRBV7-9
CDR3 length: 13
J gene: TRBJ2-1
D gene: -
clone size: -
CDR3 DNA: TGTGCCAGCAGCTTGGTAGCGCAAAATGAGCAGTTCTTC
CDR3 protein: CASSLVAQNEQFF